The rows below give T cell receptor beta chains drawn from one sample of a study of identical twins. One entry per CDR3 protein, called by TCRdb with MiXCR from the 5' RACE reads. The profile shows 260,000 or so distinct CDR3 sequences, 7% to 8.5% of them singletons. The same data also went into a second study, on yellow fever vaccine responses in identical twins.

Sequencing was performed on CD8+ T cells sorted from blood. Every receptor here comes from a woman aged 18-29 years in good health. Each CDR3 is given with its conserved first and last residue. Fields, in order: CDR3 DNA, CDR3 protein, V gene, clone size, J gene, D gene. A D gene is named only where the DNA matches it firmly. Size values are once, few and many counts, or a class for expanded clones, and some rows have none.

DNA: TGCAGTGCTAGAGCCGGACTAGCGACGGGGGCAGATACGCAGTATTTT; CDR3: CSARAGLATGADTQYF; V: TRBV20-1; size: -; J: TRBJ2-3; D: TRBD2
DNA: TGTGCCAGCAGCTTAGATGGGTTCACAGATACGCAGTATTTT; CDR3: CASSLDGFTDTQYF; V: TRBV11-2; size: few; J: TRBJ2-3; D: -
DNA: TGTGCCAGCAGCTTAGAGGGGACTAGCGGGAGGGCCCACGAGCAGTACTTC; CDR3: CASSLEGTSGRAHEQYF; V: TRBV7-6; size: -; J: TRBJ2-7; D: TRBD2
DNA: TGTGCCACCAGCACATCTAGGGCAGAGACCCAGTACTTC; CDR3: CATSTSRAETQYF; V: TRBV15; size: many; J: TRBJ2-5; D: -
DNA: TGCAGTGCTAGTAGGACGGATAGCTCCTACAATGAGCAGTTCTTC; CDR3: CSASRTDSSYNEQFF; V: TRBV20-1; size: few; J: TRBJ2-1; D: -
DNA: TGTGCCAGCAGCGAGGGACAGGGTGTGCAGCCCCAGCATTTT; CDR3: CASSEGQGVQPQHF; V: TRBV2; size: -; J: TRBJ1-5; D: TRBD1
DNA: TGTGCCACCAGTCCGGGACTAGCGAACACCGGGGAGCTGTTTTTT; CDR3: CATSPGLANTGELFF; V: TRBV15; size: -; J: TRBJ2-2; D: TRBD2
DNA: TGCAGTGCTAGAGGGGGGGCACCGGTAGCCCTGAACACTGAAGCTTTCTTT; CDR3: CSARGGAPVALNTEAFF; V: TRBV20-1; size: -; J: TRBJ1-1; D: -
DNA: TGTGCCAGCAGCTTAACAGGGAAAATGAGCACAGATACGCAGTATTTT; CDR3: CASSLTGKMSTDTQYF; V: TRBV7-9; size: many; J: TRBJ2-3; D: -
DNA: TGTGCCAGCACCATAGACCTTGCCCCTAATGAAAAACTGTTTTTT; CDR3: CASTIDLAPNEKLFF; V: TRBV28; size: -; J: TRBJ1-4; D: -
DNA: TGTGCCATCAATAGCTACCAGACCGGGACTAGCGGGAGGCTGGCTTCCTACAATGAGCAGTTCTTC; CDR3: CAINSYQTGTSGRLASYNEQFF; V: TRBV10-3; size: few; J: TRBJ2-1; D: TRBD2